The 21 T cell receptor beta chains in this list originate from one sample, sequenced in a study of post-analysis software for immune sequencing data. Findings and limits, study-wide: Patients showed TRBV5-6, TRBV5-1 and TRBV20-1 among several TRBV segments more frequent than in controls.

TCR beta cDNA libraries had unique molecular identifiers. MiXCR was run by TCRdb on the PCR reads, yielding one entry per CDR3 protein. The sample comprises around 200,000 distinct CDR3 sequences, approximately 28% of which are singletons, and approximately 3% rests with the top ten. Antigen specificity for these receptors is unknown. The sequencing input was blood. The receptors here all came from a girl aged 2-17 years with multiple sclerosis.

This clonotype appeared a few times. The CDR3 reads CSVSDRGWNTEAFF. DNA for the CDR3: TGCAGCGTTTCCGACAGGGGTTGGAACACTGAAGCTTTCTTT. This chain uses TRBV29-1 with TRBJ1-1; 8 positions match TRBD1. V dropped 5 bases and J dropped 1; count of bases not matched to a gene: 6. The length of the CDR3 is 14 residues. The germline CDR1 and CDR2 sequences are SQVTM and ANQGSEA.

This clonotype was seen at least ten times. The V call is TRBV2, the J call TRBJ2-3; D not certain. CDR3 size: 12 residues. The ends were cut back, 6 bases at V and 2 bases at J, with 6 bases in the middle. Germline V gene sequence: CDR1 SNHLY, CDR2 FYNNEI. The CDR3 region has the DNA TGTGCCAGCAGGGCGGACACAGATACGCAGTATTTT. Amino acids: CASRADTDTQYF.

This clonotype was detected only a few times. The rearrangement links TRBV20-1 to TRBJ1-1; 8 bases fit TRBD1. With V trimmed by 2 bases and J by 0 bases, 14 bases remained unmatched. Germline V gene data show CDR1 as DFQATT and CDR2 as SNEGSKA (reference sequence). The length of the CDR3 is 18 residues. The CDR3 reads CSARYRQGAISMNTEAFF. The CDR3 DNA reads as TGCAGTGCTAGATACCGCCAGGGGGCGATTAGTATGAACACTGAAGCTTTCTTT.

The rearrangement links TRBV12-3 or TRBV12-4 to TRBJ2-1; D is uncertain. V lost 5 bases and J 8 bases, leaving 10 bases between the germline ends. This CDR3 spans 12 amino acids. This CDR3 reads CASSPGSDEQFF. The CDR3 bases are TGTGCCAGCAGTCCTGGCTCCGATGAGCAGTTCTTC.

The chain employs TRBV19 and TRBJ1-1; D is unresolved. Germline assignment: CDR1 LNHDA and CDR2 SQIVND (reference sequence). The CDR3 extends over 14 amino acids. The V end was cut by 4 bases, the J end by 0 bases, with 9 bases between. CDR3 amino acids: CASSNRRMNTEAFF. CDR3 DNA: TGTGCCAGTAGTAATAGACGGATGAACACTGAAGCTTTCTTT.

This clonotype has just a few counts. The V gene is TRBV28, the J gene TRBJ2-1, with D perhaps TRBD2 (6 bases). Trimming cost V 2 bases and J 4 bases, with 9 bases left between them. The CDR3 extends over 14 amino acids. Germline V lookup: CDR1 MDHEN, CDR2 SYDVKM. This CDR3 reads CASSLNGGYNEQFF. DNA of the CDR3: TGTGCCAGCAGTTTAAATGGGGGGTACAATGAGCAGTTCTTC.

With respect to this clonotype: A much larger clone lies one base from this, so it may be a read error. The CDR3 sequence is CNARDLAGDTYNEQFF. For the CDR3, the DNA is TGCAATGCTAGAGATCTAGCCGGGGACACATACAATGAGCAGTTCTTC. The J gene is TRBJ2-1, the V gene TRBV20-1; possible D gene TRBD1, 6 bases. This CDR3 contains 16 residues. Germline assignment: CDR1 DFQATT and CDR2 SNEGSKA (reference sequence).

The V call is TRBV5-1, the J call TRBJ2-3; D not resolved. This CDR3 spans 15 amino acids. The germline V gene has CDR1 SGHRS and CDR2 YFSETQ. V dropped 2 bases and J dropped 2 bases, with 12 bases sitting between them. This CDR3 is CASSLGRYPTDTQYF. In nucleotides, the CDR3 is TGCGCCAGCAGCTTAGGACGGTACCCCACAGATACGCAGTATTTT.

The chain's CDR3 is CASSLRAGGYYEQYF. CDR3 coding DNA: TGTGCCAGCAGCTTAAGAGCGGGGGGTTACTACGAGCAGTACTTC. The chain couples TRBV7-9 to TRBJ2-7; 9 bases line up with TRBD2. Trimming cost V 2 bases and J 3 bases; bases outside gene matches: 5. This CDR3 comprises 15 residues. From germline, CDR1 is SEHNR and CDR2 FQNEAQ (reference sequence).

The chain combines TRBV20-1 with TRBJ2-5, with 7 bases that match TRBD1. Germline V gives CDR1 DFQATT, CDR2 SNEGSKA (reference sequence). The CDR3 contains 15 residues. The junction had 11 bases not matched to a gene; V was cut back by 2 bases and J by 5 bases. CDR3 protein: CSARRPPTGSETQYF. The CDR3 coding sequence is TGCAGTGCTAGAAGGCCCCCGACAGGGAGCGAGACCCAGTACTTC.

The table lists this clonotype with many counts. The CDR3: CASSLSPQGIVAKNIQYF. The CDR3 nucleotides read TGCGCCAGCAGCTTAAGCCCTCAGGGGATCGTCGCCAAAAACATTCAGTACTTC. The chain uses TRBV5-1 and TRBJ2-4; TRBD1 is a possible D gene (6 bases). The germline V gene encodes CDR1 SGHRS and CDR2 YFSETQ. V lost 2 bases and J 1 base, leaving 19 bases between the germline ends. The CDR3 sequence is 18 residues long.

This clonotype was seen more than once but under ten times. A much larger clone is a single base away; this may be a read error. The J gene is TRBJ2-1, the V gene TRBV29-1, with 9 nucleotides matching TRBD2. The last part of the DNA fits TRBJ2-7 better; the J call may be wrong. Germline CDR1 SQVTM, CDR2 ANQGSEA. The CDR3 sequence is 14 residues long. CDR3 nucleotide sequence: TGCAGCGTCGCGGGGGGGGGTTCCTACAATGAGCAGTACTTC. Translated, it gives CSVAGGGSYNEQYF.

This clonotype occurred many times. This chain joins TRBV10-2 and TRBJ2-5; possibly TRBD2 for D (5 bases). Germline values: CDR1 WSHSY, CDR2 SAAADI. The CDR3 runs 14 residues. The V end lost 5 bases, the J end lost 1 base, and 11 bases lay between the germline ends. Here the CDR3 reads CASSSRLPQETQYF. In DNA form, the CDR3 reads TGCGCCAGCAGTAGTCGACTACCCCAAGAGACCCAGTACTTC.

This clonotype was counted at least ten times. This chain uses TRBV12-3 or TRBV12-4 with TRBJ2-1, with 10 positions matching TRBD2. J gave up 9 bases and V 6 bases, and 5 bases lay outside the gene matches. The CDR3 loop spans 13 amino acids. CDR3 protein: CASRGTSAAEQFF. CDR3 in DNA: TGTGCCAGCAGGGGGACTAGCGCTGCTGAGCAGTTCTTC.

The table lists this clonotype with a few counts. This chain links TRBV6-5 with TRBJ1-6; D is possibly TRBD1 (5 bases). In germline, CDR1 is MNHEY, CDR2 SVGAGI. The germline V and J ends were trimmed by 2 bases and 9 bases, with 11 bases remaining between them. The CDR3 is 14 amino acids. CDR3 amino acids: CASSYNTRVSPLHF. For the CDR3, the DNA is TGTGCCAGCAGTTACAACACCAGGGTTTCACCCCTCCACTTT.

There are many counts of this clonotype. This chain connects TRBV30 to TRBJ2-7; D is unclear. The V end was cut by 1 base, the J end by 3 bases, with 7 bases between. The CDR3 length is 12 residues. Germline V gene data show CDR1 as GTSNPN and CDR2 as SVGIG (reference sequence). CDR3: CAWSGPGYEQYF. For the CDR3, the DNA is TGTGCCTGGAGTGGACCGGGCTACGAGCAGTACTTC. Supplemented by reference TRBV30 and TRBJ2-7, the full variable domain reads SQTIHQWPATLVQPVGSPLSLECTVEGTSNPNLYWYRQAAGRGLQLLFYSVGIGQISSEVPQNLSASRPQDRQFILSSKKLLLSDSGFYLCAWSGPGYEQYFGPGTRLTVT.

This clonotype was observed a handful of times. This chain joins TRBV20-1 and TRBJ1-3; D ambiguous. Germline CDR1 DFQATT, CDR2 SNEGSKA (reference sequence). The CDR3 contains 15 residues. V lost 1 base, J lost 0 bases, and 10 bases lay in between. This chain's CDR3 is CSARVGASSGNTIYF. The DNA of the CDR3 is TGCAGTGCTAGAGTCGGTGCAAGCTCTGGAAACACCATATATTTT.

The J gene is TRBJ2-1, the V gene TRBV4-2, with 12 nucleotides matching TRBD2. J lost 8 bases, V lost 1 base, and 9 bases had no gene match. This CDR3 is 17 amino acids long. The germline gives CDR1 LGHNA, CDR2 YNFKEQ. In DNA form, the CDR3 reads TGTGCCAGCAGCCAAGCAGCCTCTAGCGGGAGGGTCGATGAGCAGTTCTTC. The encoded protein is CASSQAASSGRVDEQFF.

This clonotype was counted only a few times. The chain carries TRBV2 and TRBJ2-5; 9 bases align to TRBD1. J was trimmed by 2 bases and V by 7 bases; bases with no gene match: 11. Germline V gives CDR1 SNHLY, CDR2 FYNNEI. The CDR3 length is 16 residues. CDR3 sequence reads: CASKRTGTGNQETQYF. CDR3 coding DNA: TGTGCCAGCAAAAGAACCGGGACAGGGAATCAAGAGACCCAGTACTTC.

This chain joins TRBV4-2 and TRBJ1-1; maybe TRBD1 (5 bases). The germline V gene has CDR1 LGHNA and CDR2 YNFKEQ. The V gene lost 2 bases and the J gene lost 5 bases, with 18 bases spanning the gap. The CDR3 is made up of 16 amino acids. The CDR3 sequence is CASSQFMSGEGTEAFF. CDR3 bases: TGTGCCAGCAGCCAATTCATGTCGGGCGAGGGGACTGAAGCTTTCTTT.

This clonotype occurred a few times. V is TRBV6-6 and J is TRBJ1-2; possible D gene TRBD1, 5 bases. CDR1 is MNHNY and CDR2 is SVGAGI in the germline V gene (reference sequence). This CDR3 is 13 amino acids long. The ends were cut back, 4 bases at V and 3 bases at J, with 9 bases in the middle. CDR3 sequence (DNA): TGTGCCAGCAGTTCAGGGCTTGACTATGGCTACACCTTC. It codes for CASSSGLDYGYTF.